This TCR beta chain was identified in a study of PD-1 blockade in mismatch repair-deficient tumors. Turning to the study itself: Patients had around 11 mismatch repair-deficient cancer types and were previously treated and progressing. Findings and limits, study-wide: After pembrolizumab, tumor-resident clones rose rapidly, then generally contracted before radiologic responses.

All patients were mismatch repair deficient, assessed by either PCR or immunohistochemistry. The TCR-sequenced patients were three responders to pembrolizumab. On this clone: Its antigen is undetermined.

CDR3 length equals 12 residues. The germline V and J ends were trimmed by 5 bases and 7 bases, with 10 bases remaining between them. Looked up from germline, CDR1 is SGHKS and CDR2 is YYEKEE (reference sequence). Produced via immunoSEQ multiplex PCR; TCRdb's table is partial and in-frame only. The sample lists 38,000 or so clones, 70% to 90% occurring once. This specimen consisted of peripheral blood, obtained about 81 weeks after starting pembrolizumab. The genes are TRBV5-5 and TRBJ2-1; D is unresolved. This TCR was recovered from an adult with mismatch repair-deficient cancer. CDR3: CASSPAPNEQFF. The CDR3 DNA sequence: TGTGCCAGCAGTCCCGCCCCGAATGAGCAGTTCTTC.